A selection of T cell receptor beta chains follows, all from one sample in a study of siplizumab effects on memory and regulatory T cells. Clones were read by immunoSEQ multiplex PCR, and TCRdb kept only the in-frame ones, dropping some. The table includes fewer than 70,000 clones, over 80% detected once. Material: Tregs sorted from blood. The receptors derive from a human donor in good health. The CDR3 runs from the conserved cysteine through the conserved F or W. The order of the fields is D gene, clone size, V gene, J gene, CDR3 protein, CDR3 DNA. The D gene is left open where the match is weak. Clone size, where shown, is once, few, many, or a class for clones that have expanded.

.,.,TRBV30,TRBJ2-2,CAWNTAFTGELFF,TGTGCCTGGAACACAGCCTTCACCGGGGAGCTGTTTTTT
TRBD1,once,TRBV5-1,TRBJ2-7,CASSPRGQGGYEQYF,TGCGCCAGCAGCCCCAGAGGACAGGGAGGCTACGAGCAGTACTTC
.,.,TRBV7-2,TRBJ2-1,CASSPSRYHYNEQFF,TGTGCCAGCAGCCCCTCGCGGTACCACTACAATGAGCAGTTCTTC
TRBD1,.,TRBV28,TRBJ1-5,CASNRQGSYSNQPQHF,TGTGCCAGCAATCGACAGGGGTCCTATAGCAATCAGCCCCAGCATTTT
.,.,TRBV2,TRBJ1-5,CASTGLINLSNQPQHF,TGTGCCAGCACGGGCCTGATAAACCTTAGCAATCAGCCCCAGCATTTT
TRBD1,few,TRBV18,TRBJ2-7,CASSPPGTGGYEQYF,TGTGCCAGCTCACCACCCGGGACAGGGGGATACGAGCAGTACTTC
.,.,TRBV7-3,TRBJ2-5,CASSPRETQYF,TGTGCCAGCAGCCCTAGGGAGACCCAGTACTTC
.,.,TRBV28,TRBJ1-2,CASTHDGNYGYTF,TGTGCCAGCACCCACGACGGGAACTATGGCTACACCTTC
.,.,TRBV20-1,TRBJ2-7,CSARTIDEQYF,TGCAGTGCTAGAACTATAGACGAGCAGTACTTC
TRBD2,.,TRBV11-1,TRBJ2-1,CASSRRTSGRKTEQFF,TGTGCCAGCAGCCGCCGGACTAGCGGGAGGAAAACTGAGCAGTTCTTC
TRBD2,.,TRBV7-8,TRBJ2-7,CASSPRLAGGYEQYF,TGTGCCAGCAGCCCCCGACTAGCGGGAGGATACGAGCAGTACTTC
.,.,TRBV18,TRBJ1-1,CASSPVRGGEGGTEAFF,TGTGCCAGCTCACCAGTCAGGGGAGGGGAAGGAGGGACTGAAGCTTTCTTT
.,.,TRBV7-9,TRBJ1-4,CASSLESTNEKLFF,TGTGCCAGCAGCTTAGAGAGCACAAATGAAAAACTGTTTTTT